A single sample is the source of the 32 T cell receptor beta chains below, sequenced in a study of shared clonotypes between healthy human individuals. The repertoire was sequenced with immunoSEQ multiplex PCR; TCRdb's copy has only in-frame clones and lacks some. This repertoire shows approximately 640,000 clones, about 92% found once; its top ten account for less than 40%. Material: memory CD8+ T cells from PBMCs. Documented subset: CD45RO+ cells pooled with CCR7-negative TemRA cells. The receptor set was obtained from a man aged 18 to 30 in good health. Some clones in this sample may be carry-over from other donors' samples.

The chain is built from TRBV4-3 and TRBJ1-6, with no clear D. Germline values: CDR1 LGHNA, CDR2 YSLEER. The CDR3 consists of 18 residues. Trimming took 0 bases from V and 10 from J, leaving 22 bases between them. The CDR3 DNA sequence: TGCGCCAGCAGCCAAGAGGAGTGGGCGACTTCGCCGGCGTCACCCCTCCACTTT. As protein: CASSQEEWATSPASPLHF.

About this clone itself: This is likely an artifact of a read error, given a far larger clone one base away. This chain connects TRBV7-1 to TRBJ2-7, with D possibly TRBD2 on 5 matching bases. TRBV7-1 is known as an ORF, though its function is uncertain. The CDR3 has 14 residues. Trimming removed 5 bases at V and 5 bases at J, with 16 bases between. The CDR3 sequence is CASSEARGFDEQYF. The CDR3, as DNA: TGTGCCAGCAGCGAAGCTCGGGGTTTCGACGAGCAGTACTTC.

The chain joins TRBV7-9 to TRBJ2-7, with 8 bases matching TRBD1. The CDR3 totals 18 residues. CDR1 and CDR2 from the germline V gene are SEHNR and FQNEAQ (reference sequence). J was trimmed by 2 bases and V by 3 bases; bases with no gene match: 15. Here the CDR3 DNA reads TGTGCCAGCAGCTTTTGGGAACCCGGGACAGGTTTGGCCTACGAGCAGTACTTC. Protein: CASSFWEPGTGLAYEQYF.

The CDR3 reads CASSLTPMGEQYF. Written as DNA, the CDR3 is TGCGCCAGCAGCTTGACACCTATGGGGGAGCAGTACTTC. This sequence joins TRBV5-1 and TRBJ2-7; D remains ambiguous. V lost 1 base, J lost 7 bases, and 12 bases lay in between. Per the germline V gene, CDR1 is SGHRS and CDR2 is YFSETQ. The CDR3 extends over 13 amino acids.

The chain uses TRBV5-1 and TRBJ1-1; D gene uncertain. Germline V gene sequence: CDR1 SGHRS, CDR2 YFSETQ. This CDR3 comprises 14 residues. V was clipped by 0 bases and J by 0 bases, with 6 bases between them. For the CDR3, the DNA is TGCGCCAGCAGCTTGGCCCATTTGAACACTGAAGCTTTCTTT. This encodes CASSLAHLNTEAFF.

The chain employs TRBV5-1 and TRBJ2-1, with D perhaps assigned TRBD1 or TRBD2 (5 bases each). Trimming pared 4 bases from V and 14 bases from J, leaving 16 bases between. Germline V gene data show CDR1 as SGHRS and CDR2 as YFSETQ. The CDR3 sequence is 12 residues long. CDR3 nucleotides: TGCGCCAGCAGCAGCACCCGGGACCTCAAGTTCTTC. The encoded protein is CASSSTRDLKFF.

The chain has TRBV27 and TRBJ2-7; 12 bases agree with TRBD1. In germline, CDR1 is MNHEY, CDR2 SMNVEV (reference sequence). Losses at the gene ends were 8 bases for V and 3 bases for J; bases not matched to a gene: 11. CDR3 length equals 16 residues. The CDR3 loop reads CASRAGQGANSYEQYF. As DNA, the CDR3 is TGTGCCAGCCGGGCGGGACAGGGGGCCAATAGCTACGAGCAGTACTTC.

The CDR3 sequence is CSVLERVEAFF. The CDR3 nucleotides read TGCAGCGTCCTTGAGCGGGTTGAAGCTTTCTTT. The chain recombines TRBV29-1 with TRBJ1-1; D call uncertain. CDR1 is SQVTM and CDR2 is ANQGSEA in the germline V gene. Trimming shortened V by 6 bases and J by 7 bases, and 12 bases separated the two germline ends. The CDR3 consists of 11 residues.

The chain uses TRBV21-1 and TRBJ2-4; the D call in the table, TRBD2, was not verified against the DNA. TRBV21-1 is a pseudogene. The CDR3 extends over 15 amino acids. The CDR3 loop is CASSKSRDWKNIQYF. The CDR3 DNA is TGTGCCAGCAGCAAATCACGGGACTGGAAAAACATTCAGTACTTC.

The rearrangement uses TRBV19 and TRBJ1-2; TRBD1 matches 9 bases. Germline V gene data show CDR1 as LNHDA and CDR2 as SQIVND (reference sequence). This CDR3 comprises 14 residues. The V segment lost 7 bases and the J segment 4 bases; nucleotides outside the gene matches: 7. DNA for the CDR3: TGTGCCAGTACCGGATTGACAGGGGGCTATGGCTACACCTTC. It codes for CASTGLTGGYGYTF.

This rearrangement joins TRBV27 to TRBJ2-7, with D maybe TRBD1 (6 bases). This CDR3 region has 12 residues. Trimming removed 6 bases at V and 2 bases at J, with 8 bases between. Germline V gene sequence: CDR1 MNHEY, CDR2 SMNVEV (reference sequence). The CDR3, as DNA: TGTGCCAGCAGGGACAGAGCCTACGAGCAGTACTTC. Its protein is CASRDRAYEQYF.

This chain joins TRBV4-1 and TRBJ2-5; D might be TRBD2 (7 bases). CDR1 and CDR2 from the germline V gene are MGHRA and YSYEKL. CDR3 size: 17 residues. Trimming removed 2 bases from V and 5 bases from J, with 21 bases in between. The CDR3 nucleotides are TGCGCCAGCAGCCAACCCAGGAGGGGCGGGGGCCCTGAGACCCAGTACTTC. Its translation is CASSQPRRGGGPETQYF.

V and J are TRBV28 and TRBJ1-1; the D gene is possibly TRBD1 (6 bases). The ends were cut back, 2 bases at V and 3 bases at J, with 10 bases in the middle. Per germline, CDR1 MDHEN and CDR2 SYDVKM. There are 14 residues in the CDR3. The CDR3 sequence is CASSLVGADTEAFF. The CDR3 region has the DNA TGTGCCAGCAGTTTAGTGGGGGCGGACACTGAAGCTTTCTTT.

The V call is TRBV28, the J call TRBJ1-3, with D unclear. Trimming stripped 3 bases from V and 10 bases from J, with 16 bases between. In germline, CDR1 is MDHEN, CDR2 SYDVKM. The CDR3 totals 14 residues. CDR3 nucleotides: TGTGCCAGCAGTTTGTCGGTCTCTGGAGAGACCATATATTTT. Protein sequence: CASSLSVSGETIYF.

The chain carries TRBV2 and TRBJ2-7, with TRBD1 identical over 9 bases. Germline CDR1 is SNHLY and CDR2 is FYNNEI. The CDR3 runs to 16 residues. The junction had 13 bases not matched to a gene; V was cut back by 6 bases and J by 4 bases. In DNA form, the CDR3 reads TGTGCCAGCAGGGCCTGGGACAGGGTTAGAAGTTACGAGCAGTACTTC. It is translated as CASRAWDRVRSYEQYF.

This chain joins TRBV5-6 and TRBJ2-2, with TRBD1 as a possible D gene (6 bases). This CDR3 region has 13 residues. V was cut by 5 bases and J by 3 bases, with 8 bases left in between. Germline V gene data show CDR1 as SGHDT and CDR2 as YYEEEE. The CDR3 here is CASSWTDTGELFF. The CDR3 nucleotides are TGTGCCAGCAGTTGGACAGACACCGGGGAGCTGTTTTTT. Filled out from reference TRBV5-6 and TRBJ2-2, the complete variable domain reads DAGVTQSPTHLIKTRGQQVTLRCSPKSGHDTVSWYQQALGQGPQFIFQYYEEEERQRGNFPDRFSGHQFPNYSSELNVNALLLGDSALYLCASSWTDTGELFFGEGSRLTVL.

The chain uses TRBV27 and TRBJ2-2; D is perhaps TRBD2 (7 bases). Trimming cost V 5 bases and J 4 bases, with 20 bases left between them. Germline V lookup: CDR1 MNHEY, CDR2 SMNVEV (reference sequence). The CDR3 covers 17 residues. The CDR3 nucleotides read TGTGCCAGCAGTAACCTTGGGGGGGCGGGCGGCACCGGGGAGCTGTTTTTT. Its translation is CASSNLGGAGGTGELFF.

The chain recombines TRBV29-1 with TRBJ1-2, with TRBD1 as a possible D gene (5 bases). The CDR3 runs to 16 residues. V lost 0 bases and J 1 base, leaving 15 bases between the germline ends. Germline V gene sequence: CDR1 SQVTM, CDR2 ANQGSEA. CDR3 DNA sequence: TGCAGCGTTGAAGATCTATTAGGGACCGATAACTATGGCTACACCTTC. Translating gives CSVEDLLGTDNYGYTF.

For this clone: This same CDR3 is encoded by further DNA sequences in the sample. DNA of the CDR3: TGTGCCAGTAGTATCAGGGGGGAGAACACCGGGGAGCTGTTTTTT. Residues: CASSIRGENTGELFF. V usage is TRBV19 and J usage is TRBJ2-2, with D possibly TRBD1 on 7 matching bases. The V gene lost 3 bases and the J gene lost 1 base, with 9 bases spanning the gap. The CDR3 sequence is 15 residues long. CDR1 LNHDA and CDR2 SQIVND come from the germline V gene (reference sequence).

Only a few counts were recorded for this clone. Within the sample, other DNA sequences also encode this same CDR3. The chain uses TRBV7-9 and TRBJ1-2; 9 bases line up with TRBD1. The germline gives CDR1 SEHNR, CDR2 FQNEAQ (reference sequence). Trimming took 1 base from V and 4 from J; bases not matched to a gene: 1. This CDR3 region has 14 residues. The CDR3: CASSLGTGVYGYTF. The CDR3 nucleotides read TGTGCCAGCAGCTTAGGGACAGGGGTCTATGGCTACACCTTC.

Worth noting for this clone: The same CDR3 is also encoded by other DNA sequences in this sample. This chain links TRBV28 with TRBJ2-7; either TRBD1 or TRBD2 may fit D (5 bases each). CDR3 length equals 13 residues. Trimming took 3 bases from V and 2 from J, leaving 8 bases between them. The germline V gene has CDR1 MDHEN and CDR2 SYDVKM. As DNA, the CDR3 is TGTGCCAGCAGTTTTCAGGGACCCTACGAGCAGTACTTC. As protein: CASSFQGPYEQYF.

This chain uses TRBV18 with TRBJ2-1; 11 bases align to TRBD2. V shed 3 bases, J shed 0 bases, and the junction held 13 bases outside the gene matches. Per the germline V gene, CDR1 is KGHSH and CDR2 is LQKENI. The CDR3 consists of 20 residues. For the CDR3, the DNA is TGTGCCAGCTCACCCCCGTGGGCTAGCGGGAGGCCTAGCTCCTACAATGAGCAGTTCTTC. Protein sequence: CASSPPWASGRPSSYNEQFF.

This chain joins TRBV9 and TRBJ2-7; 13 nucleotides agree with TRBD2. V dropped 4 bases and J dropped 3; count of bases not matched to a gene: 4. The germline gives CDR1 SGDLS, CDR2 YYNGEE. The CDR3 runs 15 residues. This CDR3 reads CASSPRTSGGYEQYF. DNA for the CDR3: TGTGCCAGCAGCCCTCGGACTAGCGGGGGCTACGAGCAGTACTTC.

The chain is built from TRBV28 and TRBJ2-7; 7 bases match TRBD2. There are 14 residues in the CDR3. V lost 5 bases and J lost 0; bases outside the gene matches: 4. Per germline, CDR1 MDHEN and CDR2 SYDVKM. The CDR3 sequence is CASSPRGSSYEQYF. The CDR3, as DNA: TGTGCCAGCAGTCCCCGCGGGAGCTCCTACGAGCAGTACTTC.

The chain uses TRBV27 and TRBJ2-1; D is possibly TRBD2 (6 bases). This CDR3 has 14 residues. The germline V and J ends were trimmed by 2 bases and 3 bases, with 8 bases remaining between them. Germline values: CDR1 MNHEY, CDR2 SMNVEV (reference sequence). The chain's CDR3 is CASSLPGVYNEQFF. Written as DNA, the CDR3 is TGTGCCAGCAGTTTACCGGGGGTCTACAATGAGCAGTTCTTC.

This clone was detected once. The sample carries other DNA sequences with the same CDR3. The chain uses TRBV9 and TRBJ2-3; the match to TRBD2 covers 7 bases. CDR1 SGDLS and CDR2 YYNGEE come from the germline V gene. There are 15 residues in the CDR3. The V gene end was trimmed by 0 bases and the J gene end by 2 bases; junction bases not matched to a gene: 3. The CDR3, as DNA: TGTGCCAGCAGCGTAGGGCTAGCGGCCACAGATACGCAGTATTTT. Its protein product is CASSVGLAATDTQYF.

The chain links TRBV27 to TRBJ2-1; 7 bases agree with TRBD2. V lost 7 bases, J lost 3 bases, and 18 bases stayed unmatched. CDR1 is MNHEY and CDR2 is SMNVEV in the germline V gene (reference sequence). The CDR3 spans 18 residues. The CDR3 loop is CASMRREGYRKVYNEQFF. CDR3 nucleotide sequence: TGTGCCAGCATGAGGAGGGAGGGCTACAGAAAAGTCTACAATGAGCAGTTCTTC.

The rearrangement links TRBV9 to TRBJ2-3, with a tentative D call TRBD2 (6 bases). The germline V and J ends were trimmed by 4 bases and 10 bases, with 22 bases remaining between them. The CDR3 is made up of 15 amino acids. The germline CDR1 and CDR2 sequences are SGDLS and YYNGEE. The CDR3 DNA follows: TGTGCCAGCAGCTTCCGGGACTCGCCGACTCTACCGCAGTATTTT. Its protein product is CASSFRDSPTLPQYF.

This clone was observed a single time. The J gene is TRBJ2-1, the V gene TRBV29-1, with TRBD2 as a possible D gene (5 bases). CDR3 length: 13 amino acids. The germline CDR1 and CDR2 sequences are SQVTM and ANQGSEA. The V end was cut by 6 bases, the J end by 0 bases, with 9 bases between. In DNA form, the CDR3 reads TGCAGCGTCCCTGAGGGCTCCTACAATGAGCAGTTCTTC. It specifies CSVPEGSYNEQFF.

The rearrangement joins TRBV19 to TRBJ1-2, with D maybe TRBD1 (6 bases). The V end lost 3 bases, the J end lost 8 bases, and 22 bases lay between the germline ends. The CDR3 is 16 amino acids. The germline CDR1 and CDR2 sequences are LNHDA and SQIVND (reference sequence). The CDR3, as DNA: TGTGCCAGTAGTATGGGGGCCCCGGGCCTTCTGTTGGGCTACACCTTC. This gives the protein CASSMGAPGLLLGYTF. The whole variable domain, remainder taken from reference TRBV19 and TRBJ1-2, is DGGITQSPKYLFRKEGQNVTLSCEQNLNHDAMYWYRQDPGQGLRLIYYSQIVNDFQKGDIAEGYSVSREKKESFPLTVTSAQKNPTAFYLCASSMGAPGLLLGYTFGSGTRLTVV.

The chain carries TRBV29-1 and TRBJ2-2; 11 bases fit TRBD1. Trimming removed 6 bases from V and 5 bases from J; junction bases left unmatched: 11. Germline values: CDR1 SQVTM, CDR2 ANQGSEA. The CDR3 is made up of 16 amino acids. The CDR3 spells CSVELLRDRGTGELFF. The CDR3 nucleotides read TGCAGCGTGGAACTTCTTAGGGACAGGGGGACCGGGGAGCTGTTTTTT.

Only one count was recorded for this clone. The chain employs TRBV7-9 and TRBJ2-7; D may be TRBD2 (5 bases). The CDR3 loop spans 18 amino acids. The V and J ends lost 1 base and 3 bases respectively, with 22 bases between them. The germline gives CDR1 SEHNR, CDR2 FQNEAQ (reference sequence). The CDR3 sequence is CASSLDPGVAHRHYEQYF. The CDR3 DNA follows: TGTGCCAGCAGCTTAGACCCCGGGGTAGCCCACCGGCACTACGAGCAGTACTTC.